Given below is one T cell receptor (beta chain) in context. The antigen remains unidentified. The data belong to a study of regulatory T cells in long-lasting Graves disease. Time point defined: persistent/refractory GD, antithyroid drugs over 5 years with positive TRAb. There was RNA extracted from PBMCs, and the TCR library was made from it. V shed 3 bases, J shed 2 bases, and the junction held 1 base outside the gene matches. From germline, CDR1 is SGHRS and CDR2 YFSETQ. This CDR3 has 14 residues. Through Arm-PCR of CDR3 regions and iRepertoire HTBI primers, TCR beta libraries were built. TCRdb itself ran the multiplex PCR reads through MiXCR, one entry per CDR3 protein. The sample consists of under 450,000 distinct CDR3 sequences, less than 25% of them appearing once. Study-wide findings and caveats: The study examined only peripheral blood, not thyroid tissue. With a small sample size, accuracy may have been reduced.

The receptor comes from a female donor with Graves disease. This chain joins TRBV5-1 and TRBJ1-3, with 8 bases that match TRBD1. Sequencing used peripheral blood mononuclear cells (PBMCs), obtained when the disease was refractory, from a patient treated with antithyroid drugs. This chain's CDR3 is CASSWTGTGNTIYF. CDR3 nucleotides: TGCGCCAGCAGCTGGACAGGGACTGGAAACACCATATATTTT.